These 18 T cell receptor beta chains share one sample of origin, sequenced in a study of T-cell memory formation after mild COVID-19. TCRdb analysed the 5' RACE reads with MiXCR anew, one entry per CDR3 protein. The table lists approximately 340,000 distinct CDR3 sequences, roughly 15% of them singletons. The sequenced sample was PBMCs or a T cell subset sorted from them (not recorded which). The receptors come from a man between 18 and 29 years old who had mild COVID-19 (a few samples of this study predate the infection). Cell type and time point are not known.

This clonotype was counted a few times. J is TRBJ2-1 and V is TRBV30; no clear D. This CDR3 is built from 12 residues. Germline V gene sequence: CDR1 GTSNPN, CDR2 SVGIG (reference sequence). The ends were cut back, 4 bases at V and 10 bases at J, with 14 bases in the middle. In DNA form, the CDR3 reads TGTGCCTGGAACCCACAGTCTGTGGAGCAGTTCTTC. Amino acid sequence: CAWNPQSVEQFF.

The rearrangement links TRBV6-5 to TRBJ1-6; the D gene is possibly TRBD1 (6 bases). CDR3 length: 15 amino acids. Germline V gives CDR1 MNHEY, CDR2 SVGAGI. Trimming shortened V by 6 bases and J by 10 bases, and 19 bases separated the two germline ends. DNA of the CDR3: TGTGCCAGCAGCCGACAACAGGGAAAGGGGTCACCCCTCCACTTT. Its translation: CASSRQQGKGSPLHF.

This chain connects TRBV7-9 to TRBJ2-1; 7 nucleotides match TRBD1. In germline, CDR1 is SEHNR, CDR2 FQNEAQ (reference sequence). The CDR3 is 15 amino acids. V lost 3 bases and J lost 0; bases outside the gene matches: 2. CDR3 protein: CASSFDRVSYNEQFF. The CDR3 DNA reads TGTGCCAGCAGCTTTGACAGGGTCTCCTACAATGAGCAGTTCTTC.

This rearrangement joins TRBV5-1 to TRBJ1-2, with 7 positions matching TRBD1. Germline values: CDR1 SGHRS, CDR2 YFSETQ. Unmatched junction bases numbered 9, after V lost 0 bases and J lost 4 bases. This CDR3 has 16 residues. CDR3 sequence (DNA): TGCGCCAGCAGCTTGGCGCGGCAGGGGGTGAGCTATGGCTACACCTTC. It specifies CASSLARQGVSYGYTF.

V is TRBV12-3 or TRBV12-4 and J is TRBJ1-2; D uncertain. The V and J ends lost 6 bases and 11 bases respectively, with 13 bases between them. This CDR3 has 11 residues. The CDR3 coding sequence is TGTGCCAGCAGCTTCCTGTGGGGATACACCTTC. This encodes CASSFLWGYTF.

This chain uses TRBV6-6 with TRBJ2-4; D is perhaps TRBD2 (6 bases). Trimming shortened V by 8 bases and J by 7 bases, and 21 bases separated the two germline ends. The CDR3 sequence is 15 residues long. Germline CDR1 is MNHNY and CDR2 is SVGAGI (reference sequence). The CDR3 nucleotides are TGTGCCAGCGGCCCAGACCACTGGGGGAGGAACATTCAGTACTTC. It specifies CASGPDHWGRNIQYF.

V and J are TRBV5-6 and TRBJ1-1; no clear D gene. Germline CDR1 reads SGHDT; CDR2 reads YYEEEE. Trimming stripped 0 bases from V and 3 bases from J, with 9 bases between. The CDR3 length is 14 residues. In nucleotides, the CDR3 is TGTGCCAGCAGCTTGGGGGGTTGGTACACTGAAGCTTTCTTT. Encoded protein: CASSLGGWYTEAFF.

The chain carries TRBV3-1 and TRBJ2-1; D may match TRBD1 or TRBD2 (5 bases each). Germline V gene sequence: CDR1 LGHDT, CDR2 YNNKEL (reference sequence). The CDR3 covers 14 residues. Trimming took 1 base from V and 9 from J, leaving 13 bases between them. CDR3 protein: CASSQGYRGGEQFF. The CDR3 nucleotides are TGTGCCAGCAGCCAAGGGTACCGGGGCGGTGAGCAGTTCTTC.

CDR3 region: CASSQGASGGANEQFF. The CDR3 DNA is TGTGCCAGCAGCCAAGGGGCTAGCGGGGGGGCCAATGAGCAGTTCTTC. This chain joins TRBV3-1 and TRBJ2-1; 12 positions agree with TRBD2. This CDR3 is 16 amino acids long. J was trimmed by 6 bases and V by 1 base; bases with no gene match: 4. From germline, CDR1 is LGHDT and CDR2 YNNKEL (reference sequence).

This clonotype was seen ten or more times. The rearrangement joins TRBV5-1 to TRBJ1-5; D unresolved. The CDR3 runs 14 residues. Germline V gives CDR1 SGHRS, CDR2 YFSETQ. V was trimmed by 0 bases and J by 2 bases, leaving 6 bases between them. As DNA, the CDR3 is TGCGCCAGCAGCTTGGACCTTGGCAATCAGCCCCAGCATTTT. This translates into CASSLDLGNQPQHF.

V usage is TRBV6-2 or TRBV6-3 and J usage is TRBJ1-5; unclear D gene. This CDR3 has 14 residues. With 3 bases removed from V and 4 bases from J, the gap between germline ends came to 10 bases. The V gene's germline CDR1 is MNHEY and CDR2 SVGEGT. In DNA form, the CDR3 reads TGTGCCAGCAGTTATTGGGCAGGTAATCAGCCCCAGCATTTT. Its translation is CASSYWAGNQPQHF.

CDR3 loop: CSAPGQGALGGYTF. The CDR3, as DNA: TGCAGTGCCCCTGGACAGGGGGCTCTTGGGGGCTACACCTTC. This rearrangement joins TRBV20-1 to TRBJ1-2; 11 bases are shared with TRBD1. After removal of 6 bases from V and 8 bases from J, the junction contained 11 bases not matched to a gene. From germline, CDR1 is DFQATT and CDR2 SNEGSKA (reference sequence). CDR3 length equals 14 residues.

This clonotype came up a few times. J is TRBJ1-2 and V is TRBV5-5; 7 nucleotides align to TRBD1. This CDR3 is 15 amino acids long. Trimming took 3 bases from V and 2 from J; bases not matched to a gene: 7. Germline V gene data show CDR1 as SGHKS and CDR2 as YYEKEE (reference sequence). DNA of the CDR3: TGTGCCAGCAGCTCCCGCTCGGACAGGAACTATGGCTACACCTTC. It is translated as CASSSRSDRNYGYTF.

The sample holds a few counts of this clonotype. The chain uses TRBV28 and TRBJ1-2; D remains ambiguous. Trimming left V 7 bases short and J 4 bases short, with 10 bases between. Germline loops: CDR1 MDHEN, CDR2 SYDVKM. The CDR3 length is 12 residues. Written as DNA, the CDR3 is TGTGCCAGCATCATACTCCCCTATGGCTACACCTTC. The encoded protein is CASIILPYGYTF.

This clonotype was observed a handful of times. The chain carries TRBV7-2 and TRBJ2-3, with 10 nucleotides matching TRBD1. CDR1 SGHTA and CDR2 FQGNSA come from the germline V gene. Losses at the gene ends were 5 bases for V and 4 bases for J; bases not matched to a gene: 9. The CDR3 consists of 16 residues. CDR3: CASSPRQGAGPDTQYF. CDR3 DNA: TGTGCCAGCAGCCCCAGACAGGGGGCGGGCCCAGATACGCAGTATTTT.

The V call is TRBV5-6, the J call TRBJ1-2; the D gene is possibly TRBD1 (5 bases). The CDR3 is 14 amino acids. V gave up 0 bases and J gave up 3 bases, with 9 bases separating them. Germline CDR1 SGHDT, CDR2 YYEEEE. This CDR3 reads CASSLEGLDYGYTF. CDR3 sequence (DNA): TGTGCCAGCAGCTTGGAGGGGCTCGACTATGGCTACACCTTC.

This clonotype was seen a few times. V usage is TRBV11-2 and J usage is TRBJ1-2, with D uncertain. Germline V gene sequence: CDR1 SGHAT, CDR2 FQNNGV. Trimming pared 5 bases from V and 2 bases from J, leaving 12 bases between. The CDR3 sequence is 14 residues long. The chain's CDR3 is CASSGSVSNYGYTF. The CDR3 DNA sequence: TGTGCCAGCAGCGGGTCGGTCAGCAACTATGGCTACACCTTC.

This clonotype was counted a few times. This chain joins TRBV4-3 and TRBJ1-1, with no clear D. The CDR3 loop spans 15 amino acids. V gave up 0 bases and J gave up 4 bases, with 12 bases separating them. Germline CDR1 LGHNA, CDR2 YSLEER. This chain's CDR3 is CASSQDDGWGTEAFF. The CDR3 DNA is TGCGCCAGCAGCCAAGATGACGGGTGGGGCACTGAAGCTTTCTTT.